The 16 T cell receptor beta chains presented below share a single source sample, sequenced in a study of blood T cell repertoires in COVID-19. TCRdb's table, derived via immunoSEQ multiplex PCR, lists solely in-frame clones and lacks some. The sample consists of 55,000 to 70,000 clones, roughly 81% of them appearing once. The specimen sequenced was peripheral blood. The receptors derive from an elderly man with acute or convalescent COVID-19.

About this clone itself: At the DNA level, this CDR3 is encoded by other sequences in the same sample as well. Written as DNA, the CDR3 is TGTGCCAGCTCACGGGGGCGGATGAACACTGAAGCTTTCTTT. Translating gives CASSRGRMNTEAFF. The chain carries TRBV18 and TRBJ1-1, with D tentatively TRBD1 (6 bases). V was clipped by 4 bases and J by 0 bases, with 9 bases between them. The CDR3 covers 14 residues. The germline CDR1 and CDR2 sequences are KGHSH and LQKENI.

The chain has TRBV4-2 and TRBJ2-7; perhaps TRBD1 as D (5 bases). CDR3 length: 17 residues. Germline V CDR1 and CDR2: LGHNA, YNFKEQ. V was pared by 1 base and J by 2 bases, with 18 bases between. The DNA for the CDR3 is TGTGCCAGCAGCCAAGTAATAAGGGCAGGGATCCCCTACGAGCAGTACTTC. It codes for CASSQVIRAGIPYEQYF.

The chain uses TRBV5-1 and TRBJ1-2, with 8 bases matching TRBD1. This CDR3 has 17 residues. V lost 4 bases to trimming and J lost 2 bases; unmatched junction nucleotides: 13. Germline CDR1 is SGHRS and CDR2 is YFSETQ. CDR3 sequence (DNA): TGCGCCAGCAGCACAGACGGACAGGGAGGACGGAACTATGGCTACACCTTC. As protein: CASSTDGQGGRNYGYTF.

This chain uses TRBV7-2 with TRBJ1-3, with a tentative D call TRBD1 (6 bases). This CDR3 contains 15 residues. Trimming removed 5 bases at V and 1 base at J, with 12 bases between. CDR1 SGHTA and CDR2 FQGNSA come from the germline V gene. The CDR3 spells CASSTSTGSGNTIYF. CDR3 DNA sequence: TGTGCCAGCAGCACCTCGACAGGATCTGGAAACACCATATATTTT.

Worth noting for this clone: The sample contains more than one DNA sequence encoding this CDR3. This chain uses TRBV18 with TRBJ2-3; 11 nucleotides align to TRBD2. Trimming took 3 bases from V and 1 from J; bases not matched to a gene: 3. In germline, CDR1 is KGHSH, CDR2 LQKENI. The CDR3 runs 16 residues. This CDR3 reads CASSPGTSGRTDTQYF. Here the CDR3 DNA reads TGTGCCAGCTCACCTGGGACTAGCGGACGCACAGATACGCAGTATTTT.

The J gene is TRBJ2-7, the V gene TRBV4-2; 7 bases map to TRBD2. CDR1 LGHNA and CDR2 YNFKEQ come from the germline V gene. CDR3 size: 19 residues. With 0 bases clipped from V and 3 bases from J, the junction kept 17 bases outside the gene matches. As DNA, the CDR3 is TGTGCCAGCAGCCAAGACCGAAGAGTCGGGGGAGGGGCTTACTACGAGCAGTACTTC. Protein: CASSQDRRVGGGAYYEQYF.

The chain links TRBV9 to TRBJ1-2; a possible D gene is TRBD1 (6 bases). The CDR3 loop spans 13 amino acids. Trimming shortened V by 0 bases and J by 6 bases, and 9 bases separated the two germline ends. Per the germline V gene, CDR1 is SGDLS and CDR2 is YYNGEE. CDR3 DNA sequence: TGTGCCAGCAGCGTAGAGAACAGGGATGGCTACACCTTC. Protein product: CASSVENRDGYTF.

The V gene is TRBV5-4, the J gene TRBJ2-7, with TRBD1 matching over 7 bases. The CDR3 extends over 16 amino acids. Germline CDR1 is SGHNT and CDR2 is YYREEE (reference sequence). V lost 0 bases, J lost 7 bases, and 13 bases stayed unmatched. The CDR3 spells CASSLVGDRGLGEQYF. CDR3 coding DNA: TGTGCCAGCAGCTTGGTGGGGGACAGAGGGCTGGGGGAGCAGTACTTC.

This sequence joins TRBV3-1 (or the pseudogene TRBV3-2) and TRBJ1-2, with 8 bases aligning to TRBD1. Germline V gene data show CDR1 as LGHDT and CDR2 as YNNKEL (reference sequence). The CDR3 covers 14 residues. The V segment lost 1 base and the J segment 7 bases; nucleotides outside the gene matches: 5. In DNA form, the CDR3 reads TGTGCCAGCAGCCAAGCCCAGGGGGCGCGTGGCTACACCTTC. Translation: CASSQAQGARGYTF.

The V call is TRBV7-9, the J call TRBJ2-4; 7 bases match TRBD1. The V segment lost 5 bases and the J segment 9 bases; nucleotides outside the gene matches: 13. The germline V gene has CDR1 SEHNR and CDR2 FQNEAQ (reference sequence). The CDR3 has 15 amino acids. Here the CDR3 reads CASSRPGQAVGIQYF. The CDR3 nucleotides are TGTGCCAGCAGCCGACCCGGACAGGCCGTTGGCATTCAGTACTTC.

This chain connects TRBV4-3 to TRBJ2-7; the D gene is possibly TRBD1 (7 bases). This CDR3 contains 14 residues. Deletions cut 1 base from V and 6 bases from J, with 13 bases between. Per germline, CDR1 LGHNA and CDR2 YSLEER. The CDR3 is CASSQVSGGGEQYF. CDR3 in DNA: TGCGCCAGCAGCCAAGTATCAGGGGGAGGCGAGCAGTACTTC.

V and J are TRBV5-4 and TRBJ1-1, with D maybe TRBD1 (6 bases). The ends were cut back, 3 bases at V and 2 bases at J, with 11 bases in the middle. CDR3 length: 14 amino acids. Germline lookup yields CDR1 SGHNT and CDR2 YYREEE (reference sequence). The CDR3 sequence is CASSSGQTNTEAFF. The CDR3 coding sequence is TGTGCCAGCAGCTCTGGACAGACCAACACTGAAGCTTTCTTT.

The chain is built from TRBV18 and TRBJ2-7, with 9 nucleotides matching TRBD2. Germline V gene sequence: CDR1 KGHSH, CDR2 LQKENI. The ends lost 5 bases at V and 3 bases at J; junction bases unmatched: 8. The CDR3 has 15 residues. The CDR3 reads CASSSGTSRNYEQYF. For the CDR3, the DNA is TGTGCCAGCTCATCAGGGACTAGCAGAAACTACGAGCAGTACTTC.

With respect to this clone: A read error may account for a junction end that differs from germline. Other DNA sequences in this specimen translate into the identical CDR3. The chain employs TRBV7-2 and TRBJ2-5; a weak D match, TRBD2 (6 bases). The germline V gene encodes CDR1 SGHTA and CDR2 FQGNSA. The CDR3 has 13 amino acids. The CDR3: CASSLRGLGTQYF. Here the CDR3 DNA reads TGCGCCAGCAGCTTGCGGGGTTTAGGGACCCAGTACTTC.

V usage is TRBV11-2 and J usage is TRBJ2-5; possibly TRBD2 for D (7 bases). The ends were cut back, 6 bases at V and 2 bases at J, with 10 bases in the middle. This CDR3 is 13 amino acids long. The germline V gene has CDR1 SGHAT and CDR2 FQNNGV. CDR3 sequence (DNA): TGTGCCAGCAGAGAGGGGGGGCAAGAGACCCAGTACTTC. It translates to CASREGGQETQYF.

The genes are TRBV9 and TRBJ2-3, with 9 bases that match TRBD2. V dropped 3 bases and J dropped 5; count of bases not matched to a gene: 13. CDR3 length: 17 amino acids. Germline V gene sequence: CDR1 SGDLS, CDR2 YYNGEE. CDR3 in DNA: TGTGCCAGCAGCGAACCCCAAGGCGGGGGGGCCGGAGATACGCAGTATTTT. Residues: CASSEPQGGGAGDTQYF. Full variable domain (rest looked up from reference TRBV9 and TRBJ2-3): DSGVTQTPKHLITATGQRVTLRCSPRSGDLSVYWYQQSLDQGLQFLIQYYNGEERAKGNILERFSAQQFPDLHSELNLSSLELGDSALYFCASSEPQGGGAGDTQYFGPGTRLTVL.